The next 15 T cell receptor beta chains were all read from a single sample in a study of T cells in Graves' hyperthyroidism and ophthalmopathy (dated by TCRdb to the late 2010s). Receptor amplification or capture employed multiplex PCR. Reads for this sample came from an Illumina HiSeq 2000. TCR beta CDR3 regions were amplified from RNA transcripts. The TCR CDR3 was subjected to a first round of RT-PCR using the HTBI primer set and the Qiagen OneStep RT-PCR kit. Starting from the raw public reads, TCRdb applied fastp trimming at Q25, assembled clones with MiXCR and retained in-frame beta chains. Entries that share a CDR3 protein sequence are merged under the most common genes and DNA. The sample data list around 390,000 distinct CDR3 sequences, and approximately 14% of these were observed just once. The ten largest clones add up to about 19% of the sample. The source material was blood. These TCRs come from a woman aged 25 to 39 with Graves' ophthalmopathy.

This clonotype appeared many times. CDR3 loop: CASSLATTEAFF. The CDR3 DNA follows: TGTGCCAGCAGCTTAGCGACAACTGAAGCTTTCTTT. The chain combines TRBV7-9 with TRBJ1-1; no clear D gene. This CDR3 is built from 12 residues. The germline CDR1 and CDR2 sequences are SEHNR and FQNEAQ (reference sequence). The V and J ends lost 0 bases and 5 bases respectively, with 4 bases between them. The variable domain in full, with the rest retrieved from reference TRBV7-9 and TRBJ1-1, is DTGVSQNPRHKITKRGQNVTFRCDPISEHNRLYWYRQTLGQGPEFLTYFQNEAQLEKSRLLSDRFSAERPKGSFSTLEIQRTEQGDSAMYLCASSLATTEAFFGQGTRLTVV.

Ten or more counts support this clonotype. The chain links TRBV20-1 to TRBJ1-6, with 7 bases lining up with TRBD1. This CDR3 is 15 amino acids long. Per germline, CDR1 DFQATT and CDR2 SNEGSKA (reference sequence). V lost 1 base to trimming and J lost 5 bases; unmatched junction nucleotides: 5. For the CDR3, the DNA is TGCAGTGCTAGAGCCACAGGGGCCGATAATTCACCCCTCCACTTT. Translated, it gives CSARATGADNSPLHF.

The chain uses TRBV7-8 and TRBJ1-2; 8 nucleotides align to TRBD1. The length of the CDR3 is 16 residues. The V gene end was trimmed by 0 bases and the J gene end by 3 bases; junction bases not matched to a gene: 6. CDR1 is SGHVS and CDR2 is FQNEAQ in the germline V gene. The CDR3 DNA reads TGTGCCAGCAGCTTAGCCATGACAGGGGTCCACTATGGCTACACCTTC. Encoded protein: CASSLAMTGVHYGYTF.

This clonotype was detected ten times or more. This chain uses TRBV20-1 with TRBJ2-3; D is uncertain. This CDR3 has 12 amino acids. Germline CDR1 DFQATT, CDR2 SNEGSKA (reference sequence). V was pared by 5 bases and J by 1 base, with 7 bases between. CDR3 sequence reads: CSAARGTDTQYF. The CDR3 DNA follows: TGCAGTGCTGCTAGGGGCACAGATACGCAGTATTTT.

This clonotype was counted only a few times. The rearrangement links TRBV19 to TRBJ1-5; D possibly corresponds to TRBD1 (6 bases). Looked up from germline, CDR1 is LNHDA and CDR2 is SQIVND (reference sequence). Deletions cut 0 bases from V and 7 bases from J, with 10 bases between. The CDR3 has 14 residues. The CDR3 protein is CASSIEGGAQPQHF. The DNA for the CDR3 is TGTGCCAGTAGTATAGAAGGGGGAGCACAGCCCCAGCATTTT.

The genes are TRBV20-1 and TRBJ1-2; maybe TRBD1 (6 bases). Germline-derived CDR1 and CDR2 are DFQATT and SNEGSKA (reference sequence). V dropped 2 bases and J dropped 4 bases, with 17 bases sitting between them. The CDR3 consists of 15 residues. The CDR3 coding sequence is TGCAGTGCTAGAAATAGACAGGATTTTGGCTATGGCTACACCTTC. Residues: CSARNRQDFGYGYTF.

A few counts support this clonotype. The rearrangement joins TRBV12-5 to TRBJ2-1, with 7 bases fitting TRBD1. The trim removed 6 bases at V and 4 bases at J, leaving 24 bases unmatched. This CDR3 is 20 amino acids long. Germline CDR1 and CDR2: LGHNT and FRNRAP. Written as DNA, the CDR3 is TGTGCTAGTGGCATTCTGGGGACAGACCTGTATATATCACGGTACAATGAGCAGTTCTTC. Protein product: CASGILGTDLYISRYNEQFF.

This clonotype came up many times. The chain is built from TRBV28 and TRBJ2-1; tentative D call: TRBD1 (6 bases). V dropped 4 bases and J dropped 0 bases, with 16 bases sitting between them. This CDR3 comprises 17 residues. CDR1 is MDHEN and CDR2 is SYDVKM in the germline V gene. The CDR3 DNA follows: TGTGCCAGCAGTTCGGCCCACAGGGAGAGCTCCTACAATGAGCAGTTCTTC. Encoded protein: CASSSAHRESSYNEQFF.

This clonotype was seen many times. The CDR3 DNA reads TGTGCCAGCAGAAAATCACAGGGGGCGCGTTATACACCCCTCCACTTT. Protein sequence: CASRKSQGARYTPLHF. The V and J genes are TRBV6-1 and TRBJ1-6, with 9 bases lining up with TRBD1. Germline V gene lookup returns CDR1 MNHNS and CDR2 SASEGT. The V gene end was trimmed by 6 bases and the J gene end by 11 bases; junction bases not matched to a gene: 14. The CDR3 has 16 amino acids.

This clonotype was picked up many times. This rearrangement joins TRBV3-1 to TRBJ2-7, with D possibly matching TRBD1 (5 bases). Trimming removed 5 bases from V and 2 bases from J, with 16 bases in between. The length of the CDR3 is 15 residues. The germline V gene encodes CDR1 LGHDT and CDR2 YNNKEL (reference sequence). Here the CDR3 DNA reads TGTGCCAGCAGCGTAACAGGTCTTGCCGCCTACGAGCAGTACTTC. Translating it yields CASSVTGLAAYEQYF.

This clonotype was detected only a few times. This chain connects TRBV5-4 to TRBJ1-1; tentatively, D is TRBD1 (5 bases). CDR1 SGHNT and CDR2 YYREEE come from the germline V gene (reference sequence). The CDR3 consists of 13 residues. Between the trimmed V and J ends, which lost 0 bases and 4 bases, there was a span of 7 bases. The CDR3 bases are TGTGCCAGCAGCTTGGCGGGGGTCACTGAAGCTTTCTTT. This gives the protein CASSLAGVTEAFF.

The chain employs TRBV19 and TRBJ1-1, with D unresolved. V was trimmed by 8 bases and J by 5 bases, leaving 9 bases between them. The germline gives CDR1 LNHDA, CDR2 SQIVND (reference sequence). The CDR3 is 11 amino acids. The CDR3 coding sequence is TGTGCCAGTCAGTGGAATACTGAAGCTTTCTTT. Residues: CASQWNTEAFF.

This clonotype was observed many times. The chain recombines TRBV6-1 with TRBJ1-1; D is unresolved. CDR1 and CDR2 (germline): MNHNS, SASEGT. Between the trimmed V and J ends, which lost 4 bases and 2 bases, there was a span of 8 bases. CDR3 length: 13 amino acids. For the CDR3, the DNA is TGTGCCAGCAGTGGGCGGCTAAACACTGAAGCTTTCTTT. Its protein product is CASSGRLNTEAFF.

The table lists this clonotype with many counts. The chain is built from TRBV5-1 and TRBJ2-1, with 10 bases fitting TRBD1. The CDR3 runs to 15 residues. Germline V gene sequence: CDR1 SGHRS, CDR2 YFSETQ. The V segment lost 5 bases and the J segment 4 bases; nucleotides outside the gene matches: 6. CDR3 loop: CASRPADRGYNEQFF. CDR3 sequence (DNA): TGCGCCAGCAGGCCTGCGGACAGGGGGTACAATGAGCAGTTCTTC.

The V gene is TRBV5-4, the J gene TRBJ1-2; the D is unclear. The V gene's germline CDR1 is SGHNT and CDR2 YYREEE (reference sequence). With 4 bases removed from V and 4 bases from J, the gap between germline ends came to 23 bases. CDR3 size: 17 residues. DNA of the CDR3: TGTGCCAGCAGCCTCGACTCTTTTAGGACCGCTACCTATGGCTACACCTTC. This encodes CASSLDSFRTATYGYTF.